The TCR beta chain described here comes from a study of blood T cell repertoires in COVID-19. Overall study: Samples taken during acute and convalescent COVID-19 were collected in the United States, Italy and Spain. Sources were T cells, B-cell-depleted T cells, or PBMCs; the material itself was cDNA or gDNA.

The CDR3 is 20 amino acids. Trimming removed 0 bases from V and 2 bases from J; junction bases left unmatched: 16. Germline CDR1 is LNHNV and CDR2 is YYDKDF (reference sequence). In the authors' methods: Amplification with reference gene primers provided the estimates of nucleated cell counts. Data came from immunoSEQ multiplex PCR; TCRdb stores just in-frame clones and leaves some out. The V and J calls and clone size are taken from that table; D and trimming were inferred from the DNA. This table holds 100,000 to 150,000 clones, about 86% found once. This TCR derives from a woman between 45 and 60 years old with active or convalescent COVID-19. The chain combines TRBV15 with TRBJ2-5, with 9 bases aligning to TRBD2. Material for sequencing was peripheral blood. The CDR3 DNA reads TGTGCCACCAGCAGAGATCCCAGAATTAGCGGGAGTTTGAGGCAAGAGACCCAGTACTTC. As protein: CATSRDPRISGSLRQETQYF. Full variable domain (remainder filled in from reference TRBV15 and TRBJ2-5): DAMVIQNPRYQVTQFGKPVTLSCSQTLNHNVMYWYQQKSSQAPKLLFHYYDKDFNNEADTPDNFQSRRPNTSFCFLDIRSPGLGDTAMYLCATSRDPRISGSLRQETQYFGPGTRLLVL.